One and the same sample provided the 24 T cell receptor beta chains below, sequenced in a study of vaccination and CD4 T cells after COVID-19. As for treatment: approximately nine-day PBMC culture with coronavirus spike peptide pools or control peptides (ViraFEST assay). Their antigen targets remain unknown. CD4+ T cells that had been cultured provided DNA sequenced with the Oncomine TCR Beta short-read assay. TCRdb re-derived calls from the PCR reads in MiXCR, one entry per CDR3 protein. The data show 15,000 to 20,000 distinct CDR3 sequences, around 60% seen once. Source material: CD4+ T cells from blood, cultured in vitro. The receptors derive from a human donor who had recovered from COVID-19.

This clonotype was observed a handful of times. The CDR3 DNA follows: TGCGCCAGCAGTGATGGGGGGGTTAATTCACCCCTCCACTTT. Protein sequence: CASSDGGVNSPLHF. The chain uses TRBV10-1 and TRBJ1-6; a weak D match, TRBD1 (5 bases). CDR1 is WNHNN, CDR2 SYGVQD, per germline (reference sequence). V lost 3 bases and J lost 6, with 9 bases in between. The CDR3 covers 14 residues.

Concerning this clonotype: Germline and junction disagree at one end, which may indicate a read error. This chain connects TRBV12-3 or TRBV12-4 to TRBJ1-5; no clear D gene. This CDR3 comprises 14 residues. CDR3 protein: CASSLAMGNQPQHF. The CDR3 DNA is TGTGCCAGCAGTCTAGCAATGGGCAATCAGCCCCAGCATTTT.

This chain joins TRBV28 and TRBJ1-2, with unresolved D. The V and J ends lost 5 bases and 4 bases respectively, with 14 bases between them. The germline V gene has CDR1 MDHEN and CDR2 SYDVKM. The length of the CDR3 is 14 residues. As DNA, the CDR3 is TGTGCCAGCAGTCTCCCCCAAACCGTCTATGGCTACACCTTC. This gives the protein CASSLPQTVYGYTF.

This clonotype was observed a few times. The rearrangement links TRBV2 to TRBJ1-1, with TRBD1 matching over 7 bases. Germline CDR1 and CDR2: SNHLY and FYNNEI. J gave up 2 bases and V 4 bases, and 1 base lay outside the gene matches. The CDR3 covers 13 residues. CDR3 coding DNA: TGTGCCAGCAGTGGGGACAGTAACACTGAAGCTTTCTTT. This sequence encodes CASSGDSNTEAFF.

The chain links TRBV11-3 to TRBJ2-5, with D perhaps assigned TRBD1 or TRBD2 (5 bases each). Trimming took off 0 bases at V and 5 bases at J, with 13 bases between the two ends. The CDR3 covers 15 residues. Germline V gene data show CDR1 as SGHNT and CDR2 as YENEEA. The CDR3 here is CASSLDGTDGETQYF. In nucleotides, the CDR3 is TGTGCCAGCAGCTTAGATGGGACGGACGGGGAGACCCAGTACTTC. Full variable domain (remainder filled in from reference TRBV11-3 and TRBJ2-5): EAGVVQSPRYKIIEKKQPVAFWCNPISGHNTLYWYLQNLGQGPELLIRYENEEAVDDSQLPKDRFSAERLKGVDSTLKIQPAELGDSAVYLCASSLDGTDGETQYFGPGTRLLVL.

This clonotype was seen more than once but under ten times. This chain links TRBV6-2 or TRBV6-3 with TRBJ1-1; the D is unclear. The V and J ends lost 2 bases and 5 bases respectively, with 18 bases between them. The CDR3 is made up of 16 amino acids. Per germline, CDR1 MNHEY and CDR2 SVGEGT. CDR3 nucleotide sequence: TGTGCCAGCAGTTACAATGAGCAGGTAGACGGTACTGAAGCTTTCTTT. Its protein product is CASSYNEQVDGTEAFF.

The chain couples TRBV27 to TRBJ2-6; tentatively, D is TRBD2 (6 bases). The V end was cut by 1 base, the J end by 0 bases, with 19 bases between. This CDR3 has 20 residues. Germline CDR1 and CDR2: MNHEY and SMNVEV (reference sequence). This CDR3 reads CASSLFSSGTGSSGANVLTF. CDR3 coding DNA: TGTGCCAGCAGTTTATTCTCCTCCGGGACTGGAAGCTCTGGGGCCAACGTCCTGACTTTC.

This chain uses TRBV20-1 with TRBJ2-5; D ambiguous. V was pared by 6 bases and J by 5 bases, with 7 bases between. Germline V lookup: CDR1 DFQATT, CDR2 SNEGSKA (reference sequence). CDR3 length equals 10 residues. CDR3 sequence (DNA): TGCAGTGCGCTGGGGGAGACCCAGTACTTC. This codes for CSALGETQYF.

The genes are TRBV19 and TRBJ2-2, with a tentative D call TRBD1 (5 bases). The germline V gene has CDR1 LNHDA and CDR2 SQIVND (reference sequence). This CDR3 comprises 14 residues. Trimming pared 6 bases from V and 2 bases from J, leaving 10 bases between. The CDR3 spells CASRQGRNTGELFF. CDR3 bases: TGTGCCAGTAGGCAGGGAAGAAACACCGGGGAGCTGTTTTTT. Drawing the rest from reference TRBV19 and TRBJ2-2, the complete variable domain is DGGITQSPKYLFRKEGQNVTLSCEQNLNHDAMYWYRQDPGQGLRLIYYSQIVNDFQKGDIAEGYSVSREKKESFPLTVTSAQKNPTAFYLCASRQGRNTGELFFGEGSRLTVL.

The chain is built from TRBV6-2 or TRBV6-3 and TRBJ1-2; D not resolved. Germline values: CDR1 MNHEY, CDR2 SVGEGT. CDR3 length equals 13 residues. V lost 1 base and J 5 bases, leaving 8 bases between the germline ends. CDR3 sequence: CASSYFETYGYTF. In DNA, the CDR3 is TGTGCCAGCAGTTACTTCGAAACTTATGGCTACACCTTC.

V and J are TRBV7-8 and TRBJ1-5, with 7 bases matching TRBD1. From germline, CDR1 is SGHVS and CDR2 FQNEAQ. V shed 5 bases and J 7 bases; nucleotides not matched to a gene: 8. The CDR3 length is 14 residues. The DNA of the CDR3 is TGTGCCAGCAGCCTCGACAGGGAAGGCCAGCCCCAGCATTTT. As protein: CASSLDREGQPQHF.

In this sample, this clonotype turned up once. This chain joins TRBV2 and TRBJ2-5; TRBD2 aligns across 12 bases. V shed 8 bases, J shed 5 bases, and the junction held 9 bases outside the gene matches. The CDR3 loop spans 15 amino acids. The germline gives CDR1 SNHLY, CDR2 FYNNEI. CDR3 coding DNA: TGTGCCAGCTCACTACGGACTAGCGGGAAGGAGACCCAGTACTTC. It specifies CASSLRTSGKETQYF. Filled out from reference TRBV2 and TRBJ2-5, the complete variable domain reads EPEVTQTPSHQVTQMGQEVILRCVPISNHLYFYWYRQILGQKVEFLVSFYNNEISEKSEIFDDQFSVERPDGSNFTLKIRSTKLEDSAMYFCASSLRTSGKETQYFGPGTRLLVL.

This clonotype was seen a handful of times. The V call is TRBV10-2, the J call TRBJ1-5, with 8 positions matching TRBD1. The trim removed 2 bases at V and 4 bases at J, leaving 10 bases unmatched. This CDR3 region has 17 residues. Germline V lookup: CDR1 WSHSY, CDR2 SAAADI. CDR3 DNA: TGCGCCAGCAGTGAGCCTTGGACGACAGGGGATAATCAGCCCCAGCATTTT. It yields the protein CASSEPWTTGDNQPQHF.

The chain carries TRBV7-9 and TRBJ1-2, with unresolved D. V was shortened by 5 bases and J by 7 bases, with 17 bases between the two germline ends. Germline CDR1 is SEHNR and CDR2 is FQNEAQ (reference sequence). The CDR3 loop spans 14 amino acids. Here the CDR3 reads CASSDAMEVRGYTF. The CDR3 DNA reads as TGTGCCAGCAGCGACGCGATGGAAGTACGTGGCTACACCTTC. The full variable domain, completed using reference TRBV7-9 and TRBJ1-2, is DTGVSQNPRHKITKRGQNVTFRCDPISEHNRLYWYRQTLGQGPEFLTYFQNEAQLEKSRLLSDRFSAERPKGSFSTLEIQRTEQGDSAMYLCASSDAMEVRGYTFGSGTRLTVV.

To note about this clonotype: An end of the junction does not agree with germline; a read error may underlie this. The V and J genes are TRBV6-4 and TRBJ1-1; 9 positions match TRBD1. In germline, CDR1 is MRHNA, CDR2 SNTAGT. This CDR3 is 14 amino acids long. The CDR3: CASSDYPGQGSLSF. The CDR3 bases are TGTGCCAGCAGTGACTATCCGGGACAGGGATCTCTGAGCTTT.

This clonotype was seen only a few times. The chain combines TRBV11-3 with TRBJ2-2; D is unresolved. V lost 4 bases and J lost 6, with 12 bases in between. The CDR3 is 14 amino acids. Germline CDR1 is SGHNT and CDR2 is YENEEA. The CDR3 region has the DNA TGTGCCAGCAGCTCAAGGGCGTTCGCCGGGGAGCTGTTTTTT. It yields the protein CASSSRAFAGELFF.

This chain links TRBV19 with TRBJ1-6; D is ambiguous. CDR3 length: 14 amino acids. Germline CDR1 and CDR2: LNHDA and SQIVND (reference sequence). V lost 7 bases, J lost 10 bases, and 17 bases lay in between. CDR3 in DNA: TGTGCCAGTACGGGGAGGTCTTACGGGTCACCCCTCCACTTT. Translating gives CASTGRSYGSPLHF.

The chain joins TRBV2 to TRBJ2-3; D is uncertain. The CDR3 is made up of 14 amino acids. The V end was cut by 5 bases, the J end by 0 bases, with 9 bases between. The V gene's germline CDR1 is SNHLY and CDR2 FYNNEI. CDR3 residues: CASSKVVSTDTQYF. The CDR3 coding sequence is TGTGCCAGCAGTAAGGTAGTTAGCACAGATACGCAGTATTTT.

J is TRBJ2-1 and V is TRBV20-1; no clear D gene. The CDR3 is 11 amino acids. Germline V gene lookup returns CDR1 DFQATT and CDR2 SNEGSKA (reference sequence). With 3 bases removed from V and 6 bases from J, the gap between germline ends came to 6 bases. CDR3 sequence: CSASRLNEQFF. Here the CDR3 DNA reads TGCAGTGCTAGCCGGCTCAATGAGCAGTTCTTC.

The chain carries TRBV7-9 and TRBJ2-3; 11 nucleotides match TRBD2. Unmatched junction bases numbered 9, after V lost 5 bases and J lost 5 bases. The CDR3 extends over 16 amino acids. Germline CDR1 reads SEHNR; CDR2 reads FQNEAQ (reference sequence). The CDR3 loop is CASSNQLAGERDTQYF. DNA of the CDR3: TGTGCCAGCAGCAACCAACTAGCGGGGGAGAGAGATACGCAGTATTTT.

This clonotype has a handful of counts. The V and J genes are TRBV7-2 and TRBJ1-1; TRBD1 might be the D (6 bases). In germline, CDR1 is SGHTA, CDR2 FQGNSA. The CDR3 covers 15 residues. V lost 1 base to trimming and J lost 0 bases, with 9 bases between them. The CDR3 nucleotides are TGTGCCAGCAGCTTAGGGGACAACCTGAACACTGAAGCTTTCTTT. Translating gives CASSLGDNLNTEAFF. Complete variable domain (other parts from reference TRBV7-2 and TRBJ1-1): GAGVSQSPSNKVTEKGKDVELRCDPISGHTALYWYRQSLGQGLEFLIYFQGNSAPDKSGLPSDRFSAERTGGSVSTLTIQRTQQEDSAVYLCASSLGDNLNTEAFFGQGTRLTVV.

This clonotype was seen a handful of times. The chain employs TRBV6-5 and TRBJ2-6; no clear D. V shed 2 bases and J shed 2 bases, with 16 bases lying between them. The CDR3 has 18 amino acids. Germline values: CDR1 MNHEY, CDR2 SVGAGI. CDR3: CASSYGVPVRAGANVLTF. CDR3 in DNA: TGTGCCAGCAGTTACGGCGTCCCCGTGAGAGCTGGGGCCAACGTCCTGACTTTC.

This clonotype was seen more than once but under ten times. CDR3 residues: CASSFKGDTEAFF. In DNA, the CDR3 is TGCGCCAGCAGCTTTAAGGGGGACACTGAAGCTTTCTTT. The chain recombines TRBV5-1 with TRBJ1-1; tentatively, D is TRBD1 (6 bases). In germline, CDR1 is SGHRS, CDR2 YFSETQ. V lost 2 bases to trimming and J lost 3 bases, with 8 bases between them. CDR3 size: 13 residues.

CDR3 sequence: CASSSAGPDTQYF. The CDR3 DNA is TGTGCCAGCAGCTCCGCAGGGCCAGATACGCAGTATTTT. J is TRBJ2-3 and V is TRBV7-3, with D perhaps matching TRBD1 (5 bases). V was shortened by 4 bases and J by 4 bases, with 9 bases between the two germline ends. The CDR3 totals 13 residues. The germline V gene encodes CDR1 SGHTA and CDR2 FQGTGA. Supplemented by reference TRBV7-3 and TRBJ2-3, the full variable domain reads GAGVSQTPSNKVTEKGKYVELRCDPISGHTALYWYRQSLGQGPEFLIYFQGTGAADDSGLPNDRFFAVRPEGSVSTLKIQRTERGDSAVYLCASSSAGPDTQYFGPGTRLTVL.